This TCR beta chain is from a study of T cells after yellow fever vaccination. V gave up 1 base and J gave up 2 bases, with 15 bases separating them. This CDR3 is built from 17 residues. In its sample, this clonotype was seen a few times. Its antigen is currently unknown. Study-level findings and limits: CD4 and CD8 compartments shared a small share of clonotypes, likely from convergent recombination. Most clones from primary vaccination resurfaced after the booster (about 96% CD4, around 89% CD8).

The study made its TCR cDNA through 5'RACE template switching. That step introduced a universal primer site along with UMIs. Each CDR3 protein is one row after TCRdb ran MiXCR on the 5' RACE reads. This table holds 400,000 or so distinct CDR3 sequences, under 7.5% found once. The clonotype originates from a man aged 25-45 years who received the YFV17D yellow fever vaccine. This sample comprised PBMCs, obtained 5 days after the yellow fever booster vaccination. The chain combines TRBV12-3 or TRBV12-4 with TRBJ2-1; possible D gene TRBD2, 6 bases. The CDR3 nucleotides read TGTGCCAGCAGTTTAGGGCCGGACGGGAGCCCCTACAATGAGCAGTTCTTC. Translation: CASSLGPDGSPYNEQFF.